This passage covers 17 T cell receptor beta chains from one sample sequenced in a study of shared T cell receptors in the human thymus. The protocol was immunoSEQ multiplex PCR, while the TCRdb copy is restricted to in-frame clones and leaves out a portion. This table holds roughly 710,000 clones, 80% to 90% found once. These data also featured in a second study, about human thymus T cells.

The sequenced material came from thymocytes. Receptors originate from a girl under three years old with a congenital heart defect.

The sample holds a few counts of this clone. Written as DNA, the CDR3 is TGTGCCAGCAGTCCCGGACAGGGATCGAGCTCCTATAATTCACCCCTCCACTTT. Protein product: CASSPGQGSSSYNSPLHF. The chain employs TRBV28 and TRBJ1-6; 8 bases are shared with TRBD1. With V trimmed by 5 bases and J by 0 bases, 9 bases remained unmatched. From germline, CDR1 is MDHEN and CDR2 SYDVKM. The CDR3 has 18 amino acids.

This chain uses TRBV19 with TRBJ1-3, with a tentative D call TRBD1 (5 bases). The CDR3 loop spans 16 amino acids. Germline assignment: CDR1 LNHDA and CDR2 SQIVND (reference sequence). Trimming took off 3 bases at V and 0 bases at J, with 12 bases between the two ends. The DNA for the CDR3 is TGTGCCAGTAGTATCCTACAGGACGCCTCTGGAAACACCATATATTTT. This encodes CASSILQDASGNTIYF. Drawing the rest from reference TRBV19 and TRBJ1-3, the complete variable domain is DGGITQSPKYLFRKEGQNVTLSCEQNLNHDAMYWYRQDPGQGLRLIYYSQIVNDFQKGDIAEGYSVSREKKESFPLTVTSAQKNPTAFYLCASSILQDASGNTIYFGEGSWLTVV.

This chain uses TRBV19 with TRBJ1-2; TRBD1 matches 7 bases. V lost 6 bases to trimming and J lost 1 base; unmatched junction nucleotides: 5. Per the germline V gene, CDR1 is LNHDA and CDR2 is SQIVND (reference sequence). The CDR3 runs 14 residues. CDR3 residues: CASRQGPSNYGYTF. In DNA form, the CDR3 reads TGTGCCAGTAGACAGGGGCCCAGTAACTATGGCTACACCTTC.

This rearrangement joins TRBV5-1 to TRBJ2-1; 7 bases line up with TRBD1. The V gene end was trimmed by 0 bases and the J gene end by 1 base; junction bases not matched to a gene: 4. This CDR3 has 16 residues. Germline CDR1 is SGHRS and CDR2 is YFSETQ. The CDR3 sequence is CASSLGTGPSYNEQFF. The CDR3 nucleotides read TGCGCCAGCAGCTTGGGGACAGGCCCTTCCTACAATGAGCAGTTCTTC.

The V call is TRBV27, the J call TRBJ1-1; 12 bases fit TRBD1. The trim removed 0 bases at V and 7 bases at J, leaving 9 bases unmatched. Germline V gives CDR1 MNHEY, CDR2 SMNVEV (reference sequence). The CDR3 is 17 amino acids. The CDR3 DNA sequence: TGTGCCAGCAGTTTATCGCGGGACAGGGGGCTTAAAGATGAAGCTTTCTTT. Its translation is CASSLSRDRGLKDEAFF.

The chain uses TRBV7-9 and TRBJ1-3; weak D call: TRBD1 (6 bases). The V gene lost 7 bases and the J gene lost 0 bases, with 19 bases spanning the gap. The V gene's germline CDR1 is SEHNR and CDR2 FQNEAQ (reference sequence). This CDR3 has 17 residues. CDR3 sequence reads: CASIPRGGIPSGNTIYF. CDR3 sequence (DNA): TGTGCCAGCATCCCAAGGGGGGGGATTCCCTCTGGAAACACCATATATTTT. Full variable domain (outside the CDR3, taken from reference TRBV7-9 and TRBJ1-3): DTGVSQNPRHKITKRGQNVTFRCDPISEHNRLYWYRQTLGQGPEFLTYFQNEAQLEKSRLLSDRFSAERPKGSFSTLEIQRTEQGDSAMYLCASIPRGGIPSGNTIYFGEGSWLTVV.

There are a few counts of this clone. The V call is TRBV7-8, the J call TRBJ2-7; 8 bases line up with TRBD1. This CDR3 comprises 16 residues. The germline V gene encodes CDR1 SGHVS and CDR2 FQNEAQ. Trimming took 2 bases from V and 5 from J; bases not matched to a gene: 11. CDR3 DNA sequence: TGTGCCAGCAGCTTAAAGGCCGGACAGGGATCCGACGAGCAGTACTTC. Its translation: CASSLKAGQGSDEQYF.

This chain links TRBV20-1 with TRBJ1-2; D gene uncertain. Looked up from germline, CDR1 is DFQATT and CDR2 is SNEGSKA (reference sequence). This CDR3 contains 11 residues. V was trimmed by 4 bases and J by 4 bases, leaving 7 bases between them. Here the CDR3 reads CSAKDFYGYTF. The CDR3 coding sequence is TGCAGTGCTAAAGACTTCTATGGCTACACCTTC.

V gene TRBV5-1 combines with J gene TRBJ2-5; D is unclear. Germline V CDR1 and CDR2: SGHRS, YFSETQ. V was clipped by 4 bases and J by 5 bases, with 21 bases between them. This CDR3 comprises 16 residues. The CDR3 spells CASSQRYARNLETQYF. The CDR3 DNA follows: TGCGCCAGCAGCCAACGTTACGCTAGAAATCTGGAGACCCAGTACTTC. Complete variable domain (other parts from reference TRBV5-1 and TRBJ2-5): KAGVTQTPRYLIKTRGQQVTLSCSPISGHRSVSWYQQTPGQGLQFLFEYFSETQRNKGNFPGRFSGRQFSNSRSEMNVSTLELGDSALYLCASSQRYARNLETQYFGPGTRLLVL.

This chain joins TRBV5-6 and TRBJ1-1; no clear D. The CDR3 consists of 15 residues. Between the trimmed V and J ends, which lost 3 bases and 5 bases, there was a span of 17 bases. Germline CDR1 SGHDT, CDR2 YYEEEE. The CDR3 DNA reads TGTGCCAGCAGCTGGAGCCGGTTCCTAGTAACTGAAGCTTTCTTT. Amino acid sequence: CASSWSRFLVTEAFF.

This rearrangement joins TRBV5-4 to TRBJ1-2, with D perhaps matching TRBD1 (6 bases). V lost 3 bases and J 4 bases, leaving 13 bases between the germline ends. Germline lookup yields CDR1 SGHNT and CDR2 YYREEE (reference sequence). This CDR3 spans 14 amino acids. The chain's CDR3 is CASSSQGPVYGYTF. The CDR3 DNA reads TGTGCCAGCAGCTCACAGGGTCCAGTCTATGGCTACACCTTC.

This clone was detected a few times. The chain links TRBV27 to TRBJ2-1; 9 bases line up with TRBD2. Germline CDR1 is MNHEY and CDR2 is SMNVEV (reference sequence). The CDR3 extends over 14 amino acids. J was trimmed by 14 bases and V by 7 bases; bases with no gene match: 15. CDR3 in DNA: TGTGCCAGCACCCCCAAGCGGGGGGTTCCTTCCGAGTTCTTC. Encoded protein: CASTPKRGVPSEFF.

The chain combines TRBV6-6 with TRBJ1-2; D ambiguous. The germline V and J ends were trimmed by 6 bases and 6 bases, with 23 bases remaining between them. Germline CDR1 reads MNHNY; CDR2 reads SVGAGI (reference sequence). The CDR3 spans 16 residues. CDR3 in amino acids: CASRIPGEGKRDGYTF. The CDR3 nucleotides are TGTGCCAGCAGAATACCCGGAGAGGGTAAACGAGATGGCTACACCTTC.

This clone has only one observation. The V call is TRBV28, the J call TRBJ1-2; tentatively, D is TRBD1 (5 bases). V shed 5 bases and J shed 4 bases, with 17 bases lying between them. Germline CDR1 and CDR2: MDHEN and SYDVKM. The length of the CDR3 is 15 residues. CDR3 DNA: TGTGCCAGCAGTCTTTTGGGGGGTGGTTCCTATGGCTACACCTTC. Amino acids: CASSLLGGGSYGYTF.

The chain has TRBV5-1 and TRBJ2-2; 8 nucleotides match TRBD2. Germline loops: CDR1 SGHRS, CDR2 YFSETQ. The V and J ends lost 3 bases and 1 base, in that order; junction bases with no gene match: 5. The CDR3 sequence is 16 residues long. The CDR3 protein is CASSSPTSENTGELFF. In nucleotides, the CDR3 is TGCGCCAGCAGCTCCCCGACTAGCGAGAACACCGGGGAGCTGTTTTTT.

CDR3 protein: CASSSPAYEQFF. The CDR3 DNA reads as TGTGCCAGCAGCTCCCCCGCGTATGAGCAGTTCTTC. V usage is TRBV5-4 and J usage is TRBJ2-1; D is unclear. V lost 3 bases and J lost 8, with 9 bases in between. This CDR3 spans 12 amino acids. Germline V gene data show CDR1 as SGHNT and CDR2 as YYREEE (reference sequence).

The chain recombines TRBV5-6 with TRBJ2-5; 14 nucleotides agree with TRBD2. V shed 0 bases, J shed 4 bases, and the junction held 5 bases outside the gene matches. Per the germline V gene, CDR1 is SGHDT and CDR2 is YYEEEE. The CDR3 is 17 amino acids. The CDR3 DNA sequence: TGTGCCAGCAGCTTGGGGGGACTAGCGGGAGAGGGAGAGACCCAGTACTTC. Translation gives CASSLGGLAGEGETQYF.